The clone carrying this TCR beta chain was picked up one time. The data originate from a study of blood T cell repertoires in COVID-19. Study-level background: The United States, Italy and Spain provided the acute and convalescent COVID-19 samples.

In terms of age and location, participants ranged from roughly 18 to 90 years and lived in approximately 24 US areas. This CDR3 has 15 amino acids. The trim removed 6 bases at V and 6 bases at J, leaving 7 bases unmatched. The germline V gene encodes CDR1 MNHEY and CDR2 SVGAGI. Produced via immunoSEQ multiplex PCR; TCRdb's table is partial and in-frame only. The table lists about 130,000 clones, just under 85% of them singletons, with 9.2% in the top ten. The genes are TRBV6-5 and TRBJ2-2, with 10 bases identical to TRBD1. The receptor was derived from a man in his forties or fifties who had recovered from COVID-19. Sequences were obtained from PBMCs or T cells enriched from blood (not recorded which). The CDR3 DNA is TGTGCCAGCAGACGACAGGGGGCTAAACCCGGGGAGCTGTTTTTT. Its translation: CASRRQGAKPGELFF.